One sample yielded the 29 T cell receptor beta chains listed below, sequenced in a study of Graves' ophthalmopathy and Graves' hyperthyroidism. Amplification targeted the TCR beta CDR3 regions, with RNA transcripts as the source material. The workflow started with a first-round RT-PCR run with HTBI primers and then moved on to a second-round multiplex PCR. MiXCR was run by TCRdb on the multiplex PCR reads, yielding one entry per CDR3 protein. The table has roughly 50,000 distinct CDR3 sequences, less than 65% seen once. What was sequenced was peripheral blood. These receptors all come from an adult woman with Graves' ophthalmopathy.

Only one count was recorded for this clonotype. The genes are TRBV20-1 and TRBJ2-7, with D possibly matching TRBD2 (7 bases). The V gene's germline CDR1 is DFQATT and CDR2 SNEGSKA (reference sequence). The CDR3 is made up of 16 amino acids. DNA of the CDR3: TGCAATGCCCAGATGGGAGGGGGGTCTAGGTTCTACGAGCAGTACTTC. Translation gives CNAQMGGGSRFYEQYF.

With respect to this clonotype: A read error may produce the germline difference seen at one junction end. V gene TRBV5-1 combines with J gene TRBJ1-4; 8 nucleotides align to TRBD1. There are 14 residues in the CDR3. Germline CDR1 is SGHRS and CDR2 is YFSETQ. CDR3 amino acids: CANSRGHGDEKLFF. CDR3 nucleotide sequence: TGCGCCAACAGCAGGGGGCACGGGGATGAAAAACTGTTTTTT.

The genes are TRBV20-1 and TRBJ2-7; TRBD2 agrees at 11 bases. Germline CDR1 DFQATT, CDR2 SNEGSKA (reference sequence). The CDR3 runs 15 residues. J was trimmed by 0 bases and V by 4 bases; bases with no gene match: 5. DNA for the CDR3: TGCAGTGCTAACCGGACTAGCGGGCACTCCTACGAGCAGTACTTC. It codes for CSANRTSGHSYEQYF.

Comment on this clonotype: Sequence at one end of the junction differs from germline and may be a read error. The chain uses TRBV6-1 and TRBJ2-5, with D unresolved. The CDR3 length is 15 residues. From germline, CDR1 is MNHNS and CDR2 SASEGT. This CDR3 is CASGTPERSQETLYF. CDR3 DNA: TGTGCCAGCGGAACCCCGGAACGGAGTCAAGAGACCCTGTACTTC.

The chain joins TRBV10-1 to TRBJ1-2; D is possibly TRBD1 (6 bases). Deletions cut 0 bases from V and 7 bases from J, with 9 bases between. CDR1 and CDR2 from the germline V gene are WNHNN and SYGVQD (reference sequence). The CDR3 extends over 13 amino acids. CDR3 DNA sequence: TGCGCCAGCAGTGAGTCGCGAGGGGGTGGCTACACCTTC. Protein: CASSESRGGGYTF.

The chain links TRBV10-3 to TRBJ1-5, with D unresolved. Trimming cost V 10 bases and J 0 bases, with 16 bases left between them. The germline V gene encodes CDR1 ENHRY and CDR2 SYGVKD. The CDR3 spans 15 residues. For the CDR3, the DNA is TGTGCCAGCAGACCAGCGGGAATTAGCAATCAGCCCCAGCATTTT. Translated, it gives CASRPAGISNQPQHF.

The CDR3 region has the DNA TGTGCCAGCAGCTTGGACAGCACGAGCAGCGGGGAGCTGTTTTTT. Protein product: CASSLDSTSSGELFF. The chain recombines TRBV7-3 with TRBJ2-2; a weak D match, TRBD1 (6 bases). This CDR3 region has 15 residues. V lost 3 bases and J lost 7, with 15 bases in between. CDR1 is SGHTA and CDR2 is FQGTGA in the germline V gene.

The sample holds many counts of this clonotype. This chain connects TRBV12-3 or TRBV12-4 to TRBJ2-5; D is possibly TRBD1 or TRBD2 (5 bases each). V was shortened by 1 base and J by 7 bases, with 10 bases between the two germline ends. This CDR3 is 13 amino acids long. This CDR3 is CASSLGDGGTQYF. CDR3 bases: TGTGCCAGCAGTTTAGGGGACGGAGGGACCCAGTACTTC.

About this clonotype itself: Mismatch with germline at one junction end may stem from a read error. The rearrangement links TRBV19 to TRBJ2-2; 8 nucleotides agree with TRBD2. This CDR3 has 16 amino acids. Germline loops: CDR1 LNHDA, CDR2 SQIVND (reference sequence). The CDR3 sequence: CASSSRNGRVTGELFF. CDR3 coding DNA: TGTGCCAGTAGTTCCCGTAACGGGAGGGTAACCGGGGAGCTGTTCTTT.

The chain is built from TRBV10-1 and TRBJ1-1; no reliable D call. Between the trimmed V and J ends, which lost 4 bases and 8 bases, there was a span of 11 bases. The CDR3 loop spans 12 amino acids. Germline values: CDR1 WNHNN, CDR2 SYGVQD (reference sequence). The CDR3 sequence: CASSVGFKEAFF. CDR3 DNA: TGCGCCAGCAGTGTCGGATTTAAAGAAGCTTTCTTT.

At least ten counts were recorded for this clonotype. V and J are TRBV6-6 and TRBJ2-3; D is perhaps TRBD1 (5 bases). CDR3 length: 15 amino acids. The germline V gene has CDR1 MNHNY and CDR2 SVGAGI (reference sequence). The V and J ends lost 4 bases and 0 bases respectively, with 11 bases between them. CDR3 protein: CASSSRQTSTDTQYF. The CDR3 bases are TGTGCCAGCAGTTCACGACAGACTAGCACAGATACGCAGTATTTT.

The rearrangement joins TRBV7-2 to TRBJ2-7; 14 positions match TRBD2. J was trimmed by 3 bases and V by 3 bases; bases with no gene match: 4. CDR3 length: 16 amino acids. Germline loops: CDR1 SGHTA, CDR2 FQGNSA. The CDR3 protein is CASSFTGTSGSYEQYF. The CDR3 nucleotides are TGTGCCAGCAGCTTTACCGGGACTAGCGGGAGCTACGAGCAGTACTTC.

Notes on this clonotype: The CDR3 ends on some other residue instead of the conserved phenylalanine or tryptophan, so this is likely a read error. V and J are TRBV28 and TRBJ2-3; 9 positions match TRBD2. The CDR3 runs to 15 residues. The ends lost 7 bases at V and 4 bases at J; junction bases unmatched: 9. Germline V CDR1 and CDR2: MDHEN, SYDVKM. CDR3 sequence (DNA): TGTGCCAGCAAGGAAGGCGGGAGGGAGTCAGATACGCAGTATTCT. This sequence encodes CASKEGGRESDTQYS.

This clonotype was seen many times. The rearrangement uses TRBV3-1 and TRBJ1-1; 11 bases align to TRBD1. Germline CDR1 reads LGHDT; CDR2 reads YNNKEL (reference sequence). Trimming removed 4 bases from V and 5 bases from J; junction bases left unmatched: 3. The CDR3 runs to 14 residues. In DNA form, the CDR3 reads TGTGCCAGCAGCCGGGACAGGGGGGTTACTGAAGCTTTCTTT. Translating it yields CASSRDRGVTEAFF.

This clonotype was counted many times. This clone may be a read error of a much larger clone one base away. The V gene is TRBV6-5, the J gene TRBJ2-7; 8 positions match TRBD1. Trimming cost V 8 bases and J 2 bases; bases outside gene matches: 5. Germline CDR1 MNHEY, CDR2 SVGAGI. The CDR3 consists of 13 residues. DNA of the CDR3: TGTGCCAGCGCCAGGGGGCGCGCCTACGAGCAGTACTTC. Translating it yields CASARGRAYEQYF.

The chain combines TRBV6-5 with TRBJ2-2; no clear D gene. This CDR3 has 11 amino acids. Germline loops: CDR1 MNHEY, CDR2 SVGAGI. The V gene lost 4 bases and the J gene lost 8 bases, with 5 bases spanning the gap. CDR3 nucleotide sequence: TGTGCCAGCAGTTGGGCTGGGGAGCTGTTTTTT. It yields the protein CASSWAGELFF.

This clonotype was detected ten times or more. V usage is TRBV4-2 and J usage is TRBJ1-5; possibly TRBD1 for D (5 bases). V dropped 1 base and J dropped 4 bases, with 11 bases sitting between them. The CDR3 contains 15 residues. CDR1 LGHNA and CDR2 YNFKEQ come from the germline V gene. CDR3 sequence reads: CASSQGEQANQPQHF. The CDR3 bases are TGTGCCAGCAGCCAAGGAGAACAGGCTAATCAGCCCCAGCATTTT.

Judged by abundance, this clonotype is medium-sized. The CDR3 reads CATSDLGRTGELFF. CDR3 DNA: TGTGCCACCAGTGATTTAGGGCGAACCGGGGAGCTGTTTTTT. The chain has TRBV24-1 and TRBJ2-2; no firm D call. CDR3 size: 14 residues. Germline assignment: CDR1 KGHDR and CDR2 SFDVKD. V was clipped by 1 base and J by 5 bases, with 7 bases between them.

The V and J genes are TRBV10-3 and TRBJ1-1; D might be TRBD1 (5 bases). V was cut by 5 bases and J by 11 bases, with 30 bases left in between. The CDR3 is made up of 17 amino acids. The germline V gene encodes CDR1 ENHRY and CDR2 SYGVKD. Here the CDR3 DNA reads TGTGCCATCAGTTCGACCCCGATTAGCTCTGGGGGGAAGAACGCTTTCTTT. The encoded protein is CAISSTPISSGGKNAFF.

For this clonotype: This may arise from a read error, as a much more abundant clone is one base away. This chain connects TRBV27 to TRBJ1-2; D is unresolved. The germline V gene has CDR1 MNHEY and CDR2 SMNVEV (reference sequence). This CDR3 comprises 13 residues. The chain's CDR3 is CASGLGNSHGYTF. The CDR3 nucleotides read TGTGCCAGCGGTTTGGGCAACTCCCATGGCTACACCTTC.

V usage is TRBV9 and J usage is TRBJ1-1; D might be TRBD1 (5 bases). This CDR3 is 15 amino acids long. Trimming left V 0 bases short and J 2 bases short, with 11 bases between. CDR1 is SGDLS, CDR2 YYNGEE, per germline. The chain's CDR3 is CASSVGGGLNTEAFF. In DNA form, the CDR3 reads TGTGCCAGCAGCGTAGGCGGGGGTCTAAACACTGAAGCTTTCTTT.

This clonotype has just one count. The rearrangement uses TRBV19 and TRBJ2-1; 10 bases are shared with TRBD2. Trimming at V came to 4 bases and at J to 12 bases, leaving 9 bases not matched to a gene. In germline, CDR1 is LNHDA, CDR2 SQIVND (reference sequence). The CDR3 length is 14 residues. The CDR3 here is CASSTSGSTDTQFF. The CDR3 DNA is TGTGCCAGTAGTACTAGCGGGAGTACAGATACGCAGTTCTTC.

Ten or more counts support this clonotype. The V and J genes are TRBV28 and TRBJ1-4; D call uncertain. Germline CDR1 MDHEN, CDR2 SYDVKM. This CDR3 is built from 15 residues. V lost 3 bases, J lost 7 bases, and 15 bases lay in between. In nucleotides, the CDR3 is TGTGCCAGCAGTTTGTCTACACTCGGACGTGAAAAACTGTTTTTT. The encoded protein is CASSLSTLGREKLFF.

The chain employs TRBV7-9 and TRBJ2-5; 13 bases map to TRBD2. V was clipped by 5 bases and J by 5 bases; unmatched bases: 2. Per germline, CDR1 SEHNR and CDR2 FQNEAQ (reference sequence). This CDR3 contains 14 residues. The CDR3 reads CASSRTSGSETQYF. Here the CDR3 DNA reads TGTGCCAGCAGCCGGACTAGCGGGAGCGAGACCCAGTACTTC.

The rearrangement joins TRBV20-1 to TRBJ1-2; 7 bases map to TRBD1. CDR1 and CDR2 (germline): DFQATT, SNEGSKA (reference sequence). The CDR3 totals 14 residues. Trimming took 6 bases from V and 0 from J; bases not matched to a gene: 7. This CDR3 is CSAWTGSTNYGYTF. CDR3 nucleotides: TGCAGTGCCTGGACAGGATCTACTAACTATGGCTACACCTTC.

This clonotype has a handful of counts. The rearrangement uses TRBV27 and TRBJ2-2, with unresolved D. The germline V gene encodes CDR1 MNHEY and CDR2 SMNVEV (reference sequence). Trimming removed 4 bases from V and 8 bases from J, with 23 bases in between. This CDR3 is built from 17 residues. The CDR3 DNA is TGTGCCAGCAGTTCGCCGCCTCCCCGGGTGGGGATAGGGGAGCTGTTTTTT. The encoded protein is CASSSPPPRVGIGELFF.

This clonotype showed up many times. The rearrangement uses TRBV11-2 and TRBJ2-1; maybe TRBD2 (6 bases). CDR3 length: 15 residues. Germline CDR1 reads SGHAT; CDR2 reads FQNNGV. V lost 5 bases, J lost 6 bases, and 17 bases lay in between. DNA of the CDR3: TGTGCCAGCAGCGTCGACGGGGGTCTCTCCAATGAGCAGTTCTTC. Translating gives CASSVDGGLSNEQFF.

This chain joins TRBV25-1 and TRBJ2-2, with D perhaps matching TRBD1 (6 bases). The CDR3 has 13 residues. Germline CDR1 is MGHDK and CDR2 is SYGVNS. With 8 bases removed from V and 1 base from J, the gap between germline ends came to 8 bases. The CDR3: CASWGQNTGELFF. The CDR3 DNA sequence: TGTGCCAGCTGGGGACAGAACACCGGGGAGCTGTTTTTT. Full variable domain (outside the CDR3, taken from reference TRBV25-1 and TRBJ2-2): EADIYQTPRYLVIGTGKKITLECSQTMGHDKMYWYQQDPGMELHLIHYSYGVNSTEKGDLSSESTVSRIRTEHFPLTLESARPSHTSQYLCASWGQNTGELFFGEGSRLTVL.

This clonotype was detected only a few times. The chain employs TRBV28 and TRBJ2-6, with 9 positions matching TRBD1. Losses at the gene ends were 7 bases for V and 3 bases for J; bases not matched to a gene: 10. The CDR3 covers 17 residues. Germline-derived CDR1 and CDR2 are MDHEN and SYDVKM. CDR3 amino acids: CASIPGQGPLGANVLTF. CDR3 nucleotide sequence: TGTGCCAGCATTCCTGGACAGGGGCCCCTTGGGGCCAACGTCCTGACTTTC.